The next 3 T cell receptor beta chains were all read from a single sample in a study of early T cells in non-severe SARS-CoV-2 infection. TCRdb itself ran the 5' RACE reads through MiXCR, one entry per CDR3 protein. The repertoire consists of about 97,000 distinct CDR3 sequences, with approximately 10% occurring once and the leading ten covering around 4.8%. The starting material was whole blood, obtained at baseline. These receptors were collected from an adult who was a healthcare worker with PCR-confirmed SARS-CoV-2 infection or an uninfected control (not recorded which).

There are many counts of this clonotype. The genes are TRBV10-2 and TRBJ1-1; a weak D match, TRBD1 (5 bases). From germline, CDR1 is WSHSY and CDR2 SAAADI. Deletions cut 5 bases from V and 0 bases from J, with 16 bases between. The CDR3 is 16 residues long. CDR3 residues: CASSYRFGGMNTEAFF. The CDR3 nucleotides read TGCGCCAGCAGTTATCGATTCGGGGGGATGAACACTGAAGCTTTCTTT.

This clonotype was picked up many times. The chain uses TRBV7-9 and TRBJ2-2; D gene ambiguous. The CDR3 consists of 13 residues. Trimming removed 3 bases from V and 5 bases from J, with 7 bases in between. CDR1 is SEHNR, CDR2 FQNEAQ, per germline (reference sequence). The CDR3: CASSFRVTGELFF. The CDR3 DNA reads TGTGCCAGCAGCTTTCGAGTTACCGGGGAGCTGTTTTTT.

The sample holds a few counts of this clonotype. The DNA for the CDR3 is TGCAGTGCTGAGGACAGCGCCAACTTCTCGCGGGGAAATTCACCCCTCCACTTT. It codes for CSAEDSANFSRGNSPLHF. V usage is TRBV20-1 and J usage is TRBJ1-6, with a tentative D call TRBD1 (6 bases). The CDR3 extends over 18 amino acids. The V end lost 5 bases, the J end lost 7 bases, and 27 bases lay between the germline ends. CDR1 DFQATT and CDR2 SNEGSKA come from the germline V gene (reference sequence).